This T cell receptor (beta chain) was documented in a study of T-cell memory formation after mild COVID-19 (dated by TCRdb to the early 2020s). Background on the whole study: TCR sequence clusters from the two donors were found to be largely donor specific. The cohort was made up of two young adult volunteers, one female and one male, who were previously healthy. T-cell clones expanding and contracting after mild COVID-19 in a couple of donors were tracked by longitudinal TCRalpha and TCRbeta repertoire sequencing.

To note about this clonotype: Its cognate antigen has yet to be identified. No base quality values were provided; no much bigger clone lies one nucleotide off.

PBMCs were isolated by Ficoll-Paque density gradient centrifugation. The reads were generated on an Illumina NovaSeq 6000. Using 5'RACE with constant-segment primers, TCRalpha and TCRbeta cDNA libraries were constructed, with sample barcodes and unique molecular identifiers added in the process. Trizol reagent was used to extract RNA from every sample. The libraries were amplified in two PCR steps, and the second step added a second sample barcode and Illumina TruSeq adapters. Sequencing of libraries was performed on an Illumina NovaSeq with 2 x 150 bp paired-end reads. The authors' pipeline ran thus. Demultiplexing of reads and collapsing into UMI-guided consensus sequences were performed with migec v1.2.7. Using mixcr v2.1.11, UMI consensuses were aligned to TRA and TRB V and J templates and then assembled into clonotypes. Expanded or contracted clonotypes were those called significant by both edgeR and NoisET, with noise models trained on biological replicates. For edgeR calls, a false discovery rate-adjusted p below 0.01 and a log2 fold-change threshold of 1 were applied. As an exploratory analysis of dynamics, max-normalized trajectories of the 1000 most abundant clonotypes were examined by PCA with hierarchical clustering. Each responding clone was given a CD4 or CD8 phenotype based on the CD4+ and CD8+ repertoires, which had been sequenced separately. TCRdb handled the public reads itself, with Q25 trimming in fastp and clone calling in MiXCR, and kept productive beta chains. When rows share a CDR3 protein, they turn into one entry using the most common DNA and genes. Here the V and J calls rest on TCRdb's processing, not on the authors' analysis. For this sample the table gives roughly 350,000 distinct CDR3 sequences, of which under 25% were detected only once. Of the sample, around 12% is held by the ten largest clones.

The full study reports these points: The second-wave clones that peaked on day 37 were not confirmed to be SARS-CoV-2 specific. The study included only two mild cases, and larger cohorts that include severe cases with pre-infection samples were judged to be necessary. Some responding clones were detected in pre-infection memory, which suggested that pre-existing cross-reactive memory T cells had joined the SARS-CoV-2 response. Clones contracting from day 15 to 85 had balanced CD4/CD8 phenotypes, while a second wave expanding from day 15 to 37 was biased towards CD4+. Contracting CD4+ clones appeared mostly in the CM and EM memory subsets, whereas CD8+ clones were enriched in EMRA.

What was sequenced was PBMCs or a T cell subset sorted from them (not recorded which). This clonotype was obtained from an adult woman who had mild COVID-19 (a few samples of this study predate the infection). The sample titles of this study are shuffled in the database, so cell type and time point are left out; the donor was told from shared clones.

The bases read TGTGCCAGCAGCTTAGCGCACACCAATCAGCCCCAGCATTTT. Translated, this is CASSLAHTNQPQHF. The chain is made from TRBV7-9 and TRBJ1-5; no D gene can be assigned with confidence. The germline V gene (reference sequence) specifies SEHNR as CDR1 and FQNEAQ as CDR2. The cysteine opens and the phenylalanine closes a CDR3 of 14 amino acids. This entry keeps only the CDR3 DNA: 42 bases, framed from base 1. The junction carries 6 bases between V and J, which are trimmed by 0 bases and 3 bases respectively.